This T cell receptor (beta chain) was recovered during a study of T cell responses to AZD1222 COVID-19 vaccine. Overall study results and limits: Only a handful of AZD1222 recipients, several in all, had baseline seropositivity. Donors were chiefly white British, with a greater number of females, and clonal diversity was perhaps underestimated. Reports say nearly half of spike-specific TCRs go after unmutated variant regions.

Pooling covered second doses at about 4 or about 12 weeks. Of note for this clone: What it binds is not known.

Here immunoSEQ multiplex PCR was the method, and the copy in TCRdb shows in-frame clones only, minus some. The sample lists 57,000 or so clones, approximately 80% occurring once. Specimen: peripheral blood, collected 28 days after the second AZD1222 dose. This clonotype was obtained from an adult who received the AZD1222 COVID-19 vaccine.

The DNA of the CDR3 is TGCGCCAGCAGCCAACCGGGACATGCGGACTTCTCTGGAAACACCATATATTTT. It specifies CASSQPGHADFSGNTIYF. V and J are TRBV4-1 and TRBJ1-3; D perhaps matches TRBD1 (6 bases). V was pared by 2 bases and J by 0 bases, with 17 bases between. From germline, CDR1 is MGHRA and CDR2 YSYEKL. The CDR3 runs to 18 residues.